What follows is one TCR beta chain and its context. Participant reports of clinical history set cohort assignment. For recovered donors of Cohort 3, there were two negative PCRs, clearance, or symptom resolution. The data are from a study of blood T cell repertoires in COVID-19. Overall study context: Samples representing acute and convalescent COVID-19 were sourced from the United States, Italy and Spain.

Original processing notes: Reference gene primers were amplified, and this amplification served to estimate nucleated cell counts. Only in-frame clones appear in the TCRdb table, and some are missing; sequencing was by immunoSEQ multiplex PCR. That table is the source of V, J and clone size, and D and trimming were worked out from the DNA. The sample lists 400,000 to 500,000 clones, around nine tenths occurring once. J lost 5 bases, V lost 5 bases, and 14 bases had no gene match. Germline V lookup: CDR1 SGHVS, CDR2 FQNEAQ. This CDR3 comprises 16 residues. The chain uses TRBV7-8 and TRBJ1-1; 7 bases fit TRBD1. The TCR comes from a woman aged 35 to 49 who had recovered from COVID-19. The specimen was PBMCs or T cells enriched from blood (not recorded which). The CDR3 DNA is TGTGCCAGCAGCCCATCACCCCTGGGACAGCTGACTGAAGCTTTCTTT. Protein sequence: CASSPSPLGQLTEAFF.